This TCR beta chain is from a study of long-term antiretroviral therapy in people with HIV. About the study: The 2015 recommendation for immediate ART came about a decade after the earliest samples.

The authors ran the immunoSEQ assay, v3.0, at survey level. Sequencing was designed to cover 40,000-50,000 T-cell genomes in each sample. Repertoires were generated with immunoSEQ multiplex PCR, while TCRdb's copy carries only in-frame clones and drops some. The sample records some 9,700 clones, 70% to 75% being singletons. This CDR3 is 15 amino acids long. Germline V gene sequence: CDR1 SGHRS, CDR2 YFSETQ. Trimming shortened V by 4 bases and J by 4 bases, and 15 bases separated the two germline ends. Material: unsorted PBMCs, obtained 1.8 years before starting antiretroviral therapy. The rearrangement links TRBV5-1 to TRBJ2-1; no clear D gene. This TCR derives from a middle-aged man with HIV. Here the CDR3 reads CASSPDTNLYNEQFF. The CDR3 DNA follows: TGCGCCAGCAGCCCAGACACGAACCTTTACAATGAGCAGTTCTTC.